A selection of T cell receptor beta chains follows, all from one sample in a study of shared clonotypes between healthy human individuals. TCRdb's copy holds only in-frame clones and misses some; the assay was immunoSEQ multiplex PCR. The sample comprises a few million clones, 93% of which are singletons, and around 0.4% rests with the top ten. Sequences were obtained from naive CD4+ T cells from PBMCs. These receptors all come from a man between 18 and 29 years old in good health. Some clones in this sample may be carry-over from other donors' samples. The CDR3 runs from the conserved cysteine through the conserved F or W. Each record gives: clone size, D gene, V gene, J gene, CDR3 protein, CDR3 DNA. The D gene is left open where the match is weak. Not every row has a clone size; where given, it reads once, few, many or a size class.

clone_size: -
d_call: -
v_call: TRBV30
j_call: TRBJ1-1
cdr3_aa: CAWRGRGNTEAFF
cdr3_nt: TGTGCCTGGAGGGGACGGGGGAACACTGAAGCTTTCTTT

clone_size: -
d_call: -
v_call: TRBV7-2
j_call: TRBJ2-7
cdr3_aa: CASSLARGNYEQYF
cdr3_nt: TGTGCCAGCAGCTTAGCGCGAGGGAACTACGAGCAGTACTTC

clone_size: once
d_call: -
v_call: TRBV27
j_call: TRBJ2-2
cdr3_aa: CASSLRGSGELFF
cdr3_nt: TGTGCCAGCAGTCTCAGGGGTTCCGGGGAGCTGTTTTTT

clone_size: -
d_call: TRBD2
v_call: TRBV7-3
j_call: TRBJ2-7
cdr3_aa: CASSSGLAPYEQYF
cdr3_nt: TGTGCCAGCAGCTCCGGACTAGCTCCCTACGAGCAGTACTTC

clone_size: once
d_call: TRBD1
v_call: TRBV15
j_call: TRBJ1-2
cdr3_aa: CATSGGQATLMYGYTF
cdr3_nt: TGTGCCACCAGCGGGGGACAGGCCACCCTCATGTATGGCTACACCTTC

clone_size: -
d_call: -
v_call: TRBV29-1
j_call: TRBJ1-3
cdr3_aa: CSGGAGGNTIYF
cdr3_nt: TGCAGCGGTGGAGCGGGGGGAAACACCATATATTTT

clone_size: -
d_call: -
v_call: TRBV5-8
j_call: TRBJ1-2
cdr3_aa: CASSIGGSGTYGYTF
cdr3_nt: TGTGCCAGCAGCATAGGTGGATCGGGGACGTATGGCTACACCTTC

clone_size: -
d_call: TRBD1
v_call: TRBV28
j_call: TRBJ2-5
cdr3_aa: CASSSWSGTGGTTQYF
cdr3_nt: TGTGCCAGCAGCTCTTGGTCCGGGACAGGGGGCACGACCCAGTACTTC

clone_size: -
d_call: -
v_call: TRBV27
j_call: TRBJ1-5
cdr3_aa: CASSLSGDQPQHF
cdr3_nt: TGTGCCAGCAGTTTATCCGGGGATCAGCCCCAGCATTTT

clone_size: -
d_call: TRBD2
v_call: TRBV23-1
j_call: TRBJ2-5
cdr3_aa: CASSDEGGTSGTQETQYF
cdr3_nt: TGCGCCAGCAGTGACGAGGGTGGGACTAGCGGAACACAAGAGACCCAGTACTTC

clone_size: -
d_call: -
v_call: TRBV18
j_call: TRBJ1-3
cdr3_aa: CASSPRGAAPSSGNTIYF
cdr3_nt: TGTGCCAGCTCACCCCGCGGGGCAGCTCCTTCCTCTGGAAACACCATATATTTT

clone_size: once
d_call: -
v_call: TRBV30
j_call: TRBJ2-3
cdr3_aa: CAWRLILTRPESSTDTQYF
cdr3_nt: TGTGCCTGGCGCTTGATTCTCACTCGGCCAGAATCTAGCACAGATACGCAGTATTTT

clone_size: -
d_call: -
v_call: TRBV7-2
j_call: TRBJ2-1
cdr3_aa: CASRRTYRDNYNEQFF
cdr3_nt: TGTGCCAGCAGACGGACTTATCGGGACAACTACAATGAGCAGTTCTTC

clone_size: -
d_call: -
v_call: TRBV7-9
j_call: TRBJ1-4
cdr3_aa: CASSLEGEKLFF
cdr3_nt: TGTGCCAGCAGCCTAGAGGGTGAAAAACTGTTTTTT

clone_size: -
d_call: TRBD1
v_call: TRBV30
j_call: TRBJ2-7
cdr3_aa: CAWSGPTGVSYEQYF
cdr3_nt: TGTGCCTGGAGTGGACCGACAGGGGTCTCCTACGAGCAGTACTTC

clone_size: once
d_call: -
v_call: TRBV14
j_call: TRBJ2-3
cdr3_aa: CASSRRPGTDTQYF
cdr3_nt: TGTGCCAGCAGCCGCAGACCAGGCACAGATACGCAGTATTTT

clone_size: -
d_call: -
v_call: TRBV7-9
j_call: TRBJ2-7
cdr3_aa: CASSLAPSLREQYF
cdr3_nt: TGTGCCAGCAGCTTAGCCCCCAGTCTGAGGGAGCAGTACTTC

clone_size: -
d_call: TRBD2
v_call: TRBV28
j_call: TRBJ2-7
cdr3_aa: CASTTGGTVAYEQYF
cdr3_nt: TGTGCCAGCACCACGGGGGGGACCGTTGCCTACGAGCAGTACTTC

clone_size: -
d_call: -
v_call: TRBV25-1
j_call: TRBJ2-7
cdr3_aa: CASSDEGYEQYF
cdr3_nt: TGTGCCAGCAGTGATGAAGGGTACGAGCAGTACTTC

clone_size: -
d_call: TRBD1
v_call: TRBV2
j_call: TRBJ2-3
cdr3_aa: CASRAGTGPNF
cdr3_nt: TGTGCCAGCAGGGCCGGGACAGGTCCTAATTTT

clone_size: -
d_call: -
v_call: TRBV30
j_call: TRBJ1-2
cdr3_aa: CAWSPGPSGASYGYTF
cdr3_nt: TGTGCCTGGAGTCCCGGCCCTTCGGGGGCGTCCTATGGCTACACCTTC

clone_size: -
d_call: TRBD1
v_call: TRBV28
j_call: TRBJ2-5
cdr3_aa: CARRPPRDRANQETQYF
cdr3_nt: TGTGCCAGGCGTCCCCCCCGGGACAGGGCGAATCAAGAGACCCAGTACTTC

clone_size: -
d_call: TRBD2
v_call: TRBV6-1
j_call: TRBJ2-7
cdr3_aa: CASRASGRRYEQYF
cdr3_nt: TGTGCCAGCAGGGCTAGCGGGAGACGCTACGAGCAGTACTTC

clone_size: -
d_call: TRBD1
v_call: TRBV7-9
j_call: TRBJ1-3
cdr3_aa: CASSLKGQLNTIYF
cdr3_nt: TGTGCCAGCAGCTTAAAGGGACAGTTAAACACCATATATTTT

clone_size: -
d_call: -
v_call: TRBV6-5
j_call: TRBJ2-7
cdr3_aa: CASSYSKGLVDEQYF
cdr3_nt: TGTGCCAGCAGTTACTCGAAAGGGCTCGTAGACGAGCAGTACTTC

clone_size: -
d_call: -
v_call: TRBV28
j_call: TRBJ2-7
cdr3_aa: CASSFGYEQYF
cdr3_nt: TGTGCCAGCAGTTTTGGCTACGAGCAGTACTTC

clone_size: once
d_call: -
v_call: TRBV2
j_call: TRBJ1-3
cdr3_aa: CASSAGSGNTIYF
cdr3_nt: TGTGCCAGCAGTGCTGGGTCCGGAAACACCATATATTTT

clone_size: once
d_call: -
v_call: TRBV10-3
j_call: TRBJ2-7
cdr3_aa: CAISERGSPYEQYF
cdr3_nt: TGTGCCATCAGTGAAAGGGGATCCCCCTACGAGCAGTACTTC

clone_size: -
d_call: -
v_call: TRBV30
j_call: TRBJ2-5
cdr3_aa: CAWSLGRNQETQYF
cdr3_nt: TGTGCCTGGAGTTTGGGGAGAAACCAAGAGACCCAGTACTTC

clone_size: -
d_call: TRBD2
v_call: TRBV5-1
j_call: TRBJ2-1
cdr3_aa: CASSFGLAGALAYNEQFF
cdr3_nt: TGCGCCAGCAGCTTTGGACTAGCGGGTGCTCTTGCCTACAATGAGCAGTTCTTC

clone_size: -
d_call: TRBD2
v_call: TRBV5-4
j_call: TRBJ2-7
cdr3_aa: CASSPGLAGAHEQYF
cdr3_nt: TGTGCCAGCAGCCCGGGACTAGCGGGAGCCCACGAGCAGTACTTC

clone_size: -
d_call: -
v_call: TRBV9
j_call: TRBJ2-7
cdr3_aa: CASSGWPDNSYEQYF
cdr3_nt: TGTGCCAGCAGCGGTTGGCCAGACAACTCCTACGAGCAGTACTTC

clone_size: -
d_call: -
v_call: TRBV7-9
j_call: TRBJ2-2
cdr3_aa: CASSWGAGELFF
cdr3_nt: TGTGCCAGCAGTTGGGGGGCCGGGGAGCTGTTTTTT

clone_size: -
d_call: TRBD2
v_call: TRBV7-3
j_call: TRBJ2-7
cdr3_aa: CASSLRAGGYEQYF
cdr3_nt: TGTGCCAGCAGCTTAAGAGCGGGAGGCTACGAGCAGTACTTC

clone_size: -
d_call: -
v_call: TRBV11-3
j_call: TRBJ2-1
cdr3_aa: CASSWGVGNYNEQFF
cdr3_nt: TGTGCCAGCAGCTGGGGGGTGGGGAATTACAATGAGCAGTTCTTC

clone_size: -
d_call: -
v_call: TRBV6-6
j_call: TRBJ1-2
cdr3_aa: CASSPGAYGYTF
cdr3_nt: TGTGCCAGCAGCCCAGGGGCCTATGGCTACACCTTC

clone_size: -
d_call: -
v_call: TRBV18
j_call: TRBJ2-3
cdr3_aa: CASSPNRITDTQYF
cdr3_nt: TGTGCCAGCTCACCGAACAGAATCACAGATACGCAGTATTTT

clone_size: -
d_call: TRBD1
v_call: TRBV7-9
j_call: TRBJ1-3
cdr3_aa: CASSLLPGQGFGNTIYF
cdr3_nt: TGTGCCAGCAGCTTACTGCCAGGACAGGGGTTTGGAAACACCATATATTTT

clone_size: -
d_call: TRBD2
v_call: TRBV28
j_call: TRBJ2-1
cdr3_aa: CASSFRRLAGTSKEQFF
cdr3_nt: TGTGCCAGCAGTTTCCGTCGACTAGCGGGGACCTCTAAAGAGCAGTTCTTC

clone_size: -
d_call: TRBD1
v_call: TRBV4-1
j_call: TRBJ2-3
cdr3_aa: CASSPRQGSTDTQYF
cdr3_nt: TGCGCCAGCAGCCCTAGACAGGGGAGCACAGATACGCAGTATTTT

clone_size: -
d_call: TRBD1
v_call: TRBV28
j_call: TRBJ1-2
cdr3_aa: CASSVVDRANGYTF
cdr3_nt: TGTGCCAGCAGTGTAGTCGACAGGGCGAATGGCTACACCTTC

clone_size: -
d_call: TRBD2
v_call: TRBV5-4
j_call: TRBJ2-1
cdr3_aa: CASSLSASGRVDEQFF
cdr3_nt: TGTGCCAGCAGCTTGTCTGCTAGCGGGAGGGTCGATGAGCAGTTCTTC

clone_size: -
d_call: -
v_call: TRBV30
j_call: TRBJ1-4
cdr3_aa: CAWSPSGHEKLFF
cdr3_nt: TGTGCCTGGAGCCCCTCAGGTCATGAAAAACTGTTTTTT